These 20 T cell receptor beta chains were all obtained from the same sample, sequenced in a study of shared clonotypes between healthy human individuals. The protocol was immunoSEQ multiplex PCR, while the TCRdb copy is restricted to in-frame clones and leaves out a portion. In the table there are about 480,000 clones, roughly 78% of which are singletons. The sequenced material came from PBMCs. Receptors were obtained from a woman aged 40-49 years in good health. Some clones in this sample may be carry-over from other donors' samples.

V and J are TRBV29-1 and TRBJ2-1; maybe TRBD2 (7 bases). The V gene's germline CDR1 is SQVTM and CDR2 ANQGSEA. With 0 bases removed from V and 15 bases from J, the gap between germline ends came to 18 bases. The CDR3 consists of 13 residues. The CDR3 nucleotides read TGCAGCGTTGAAGATCAGGCGGGGGCGGTCCGGTTCTTC. Its translation is CSVEDQAGAVRFF.

This clone has only a few counts. The chain recombines TRBV1 with TRBJ1-2; the D call of TRBD1 is as the table states it, not checked on the DNA. TRBV1 is designated a pseudogene. The CDR3 consists of 16 residues. This CDR3 is CTSSQGAGGNEHGYTF. The CDR3 bases are TGCACCAGCAGCCAGGGTGCAGGGGGAAACGAGCATGGCTACACCTTC.

J is TRBJ1-3 and V is TRBV7-8; D is unresolved. V was shortened by 2 bases and J by 0 bases, with 11 bases between the two germline ends. Germline V gives CDR1 SGHVS, CDR2 FQNEAQ. The CDR3 has 16 residues. The CDR3 bases are TGTGCCAGCAGCTTACGGCCAGCCAACTCTGGAAACACCATATATTTT. This gives the protein CASSLRPANSGNTIYF.

The chain carries TRBV4-3 and TRBJ2-3; D is uncertain. CDR3 length: 13 amino acids. V gave up 2 bases and J gave up 6 bases, with 9 bases separating them. The germline gives CDR1 LGHNA, CDR2 YSLEER. For the CDR3, the DNA is TGCGCCAGCAGCCAAAAAGTGCTTGATACGCAGTATTTT. Translated: CASSQKVLDTQYF.

The V and J genes are TRBV7-6 and TRBJ2-5, with D hard to call. The CDR3 is made up of 14 amino acids. Germline CDR1 is SGHVS and CDR2 is FNYEAQ. V was clipped by 3 bases and J by 5 bases, with 13 bases between them. The chain's CDR3 is CASSLAVLGETQYF. As DNA, the CDR3 is TGTGCCAGCAGCTTGGCGGTCCTGGGGGAGACCCAGTACTTC.

The chain joins TRBV6-1 to TRBJ2-5; D is undetermined. The CDR3 is made up of 13 amino acids. The V and J ends lost 6 bases and 4 bases respectively, with 12 bases between them. From germline, CDR1 is MNHNS and CDR2 SASEGT. The chain's CDR3 is CASRRRLGETQYF. CDR3 nucleotide sequence: TGTGCCAGCAGAAGGCGGCTAGGAGAGACCCAGTACTTC.

V usage is TRBV7-9 and J usage is TRBJ2-5; D perhaps matches TRBD1 (5 bases). Germline CDR1 and CDR2: SEHNR and FQNEAQ (reference sequence). V lost 5 bases and J 1 base, leaving 11 bases between the germline ends. This CDR3 has 14 amino acids. CDR3 loop: CASSTDSVQETQYF. The CDR3 bases are TGTGCCAGCAGCACCGACAGTGTCCAAGAGACCCAGTACTTC.

The genes are TRBV9 and TRBJ2-1; maybe TRBD2 (6 bases). Per the germline V gene, CDR1 is SGDLS and CDR2 is YYNGEE. CDR3 length: 20 residues. V lost 4 bases and J 1 base, leaving 27 bases between the germline ends. In nucleotides, the CDR3 is TGTGCCAGCAGCTCTCCCCGGGGACTCTCAAGGGTCTATTCCTACAATGAGCAGTTCTTC. It is translated as CASSSPRGLSRVYSYNEQFF.

This clone was observed a handful of times. This chain links TRBV5-4 with TRBJ1-2, with 12 bases that match TRBD1. This CDR3 comprises 15 residues. The germline gives CDR1 SGHNT, CDR2 YYREEE (reference sequence). V was clipped by 4 bases and J by 7 bases; unmatched bases: 8. CDR3 in amino acids: CASSVTGQGAGGYTF. The CDR3, as DNA: TGTGCCAGCAGCGTAACGGGACAGGGGGCAGGTGGCTACACCTTC.

This clone was detected only a few times. The chain combines TRBV19 with TRBJ1-1; no clear D gene. V lost 4 bases and J lost 1, with 4 bases in between. Germline V lookup: CDR1 LNHDA, CDR2 SQIVND (reference sequence). There are 12 residues in the CDR3. The CDR3 spells CASSTGNTEAFF. The CDR3 nucleotides read TGTGCCAGTAGTACGGGGAACACTGAAGCTTTCTTT.

The gene calls are TRBV19 and TRBJ2-3, with D possibly being TRBD1 or TRBD2 (5 bases each). The V end lost 7 bases, the J end lost 2 bases, and 13 bases lay between the germline ends. Germline CDR1 is LNHDA and CDR2 is SQIVND (reference sequence). This CDR3 region has 14 residues. The CDR3, as DNA: TGTGCCAGTAACCCCGGGGCTAACACAGATACGCAGTATTTT. Translation gives CASNPGANTDTQYF.

This clone occurred many times. The sample carries other DNA sequences with the same CDR3. The CDR3 DNA reads as TGTGCCTGGAGTGGGACTAGCGGACCACAGAATGAGCAGTTCTTC. Protein: CAWSGTSGPQNEQFF. The genes are TRBV30 and TRBJ2-1; 10 bases fit TRBD2. The CDR3 spans 15 residues. Trimming at V came to 1 base and at J to 7 bases, leaving 7 bases not matched to a gene. The germline V gene encodes CDR1 GTSNPN and CDR2 SVGIG (reference sequence).

As regards this clone: This may be a read error: a much more frequent sequence differs by one nucleotide. This specimen includes other DNA sequences encoding the same CDR3. CDR3 sequence: CASSLSAAGGFGTQYF. The CDR3 DNA sequence: TGTGCCAGCAGCTTATCCGCTGCGGGTGGGTTTGGAACCCAGTACTTC. The chain couples TRBV7-3 to TRBJ2-5, with D possibly being TRBD2 (5 bases). The germline V gene has CDR1 SGHTA and CDR2 FQGTGA. Trimming cost V 2 bases and J 8 bases, with 21 bases left between them. The CDR3 consists of 16 residues.

The chain recombines TRBV4-1 with TRBJ2-7; possible D gene TRBD1, 6 bases. The CDR3 has 15 residues. Germline V CDR1 and CDR2: MGHRA, YSYEKL. Trimming left V 1 base short and J 6 bases short, with 16 bases between. CDR3 in amino acids: CASSQGWGVGGEQYF. CDR3 coding DNA: TGCGCCAGCAGCCAAGGATGGGGCGTAGGGGGCGAGCAGTACTTC.

This chain joins TRBV2 and TRBJ2-3, with a possible D match to TRBD2 (6 bases). V was clipped by 6 bases and J by 2 bases, with 15 bases between them. The CDR3 sequence is 15 residues long. Germline assignment: CDR1 SNHLY and CDR2 FYNNEI. As DNA, the CDR3 is TGTGCCAGCAGAACCGGGACTCTAAACACAGATACGCAGTATTTT. Its translation is CASRTGTLNTDTQYF.

The gene calls are TRBV7-9 and TRBJ2-7; D unclear. The germline V gene has CDR1 SEHNR and CDR2 FQNEAQ (reference sequence). Trimming pared 3 bases from V and 1 base from J, leaving 10 bases between. The CDR3 is made up of 14 amino acids. CDR3 in DNA: TGTGCCAGCAGCTTGCCGCACGTATCCTACGAGCAGTACTTC. Amino acid sequence: CASSLPHVSYEQYF.

This clone occurred many times. DNA for the CDR3: TGTGCCAGCAGCTTAGGGTTTGGGCGGGTGCACAATGAGCAGTTCTTC. It encodes CASSLGFGRVHNEQFF. This chain connects TRBV11-2 to TRBJ2-1, with D possibly being TRBD2 (5 bases). This CDR3 comprises 16 residues. V shed 1 base and J shed 5 bases, with 15 bases lying between them. Germline V CDR1 and CDR2: SGHAT, FQNNGV.

This clone was counted once. The chain carries TRBV5-1 and TRBJ1-2; the D gene is possibly TRBD1 (5 bases). V was trimmed by 0 bases and J by 8 bases, leaving 11 bases between them. The CDR3 has 13 residues. Looked up from germline, CDR1 is SGHRS and CDR2 is YFSETQ. CDR3 region: CASSLGQGGGYTF. DNA for the CDR3: TGCGCCAGCAGCTTGGGTCAGGGTGGCGGCTACACCTTC.

The V gene is TRBV5-1, the J gene TRBJ2-7; TRBD1 agrees at 7 bases. In germline, CDR1 is SGHRS, CDR2 YFSETQ. The V and J ends lost 7 bases and 1 base, in that order; junction bases with no gene match: 11. This CDR3 is 15 amino acids long. The CDR3 reads CASSGGDLTSYEQYF. CDR3 DNA sequence: TGCGCCAGCTCAGGGGGAGACCTTACGTCCTACGAGCAGTACTTC.

V usage is TRBV6-5 and J usage is TRBJ2-7, with a weak D call TRBD1 (6 bases). CDR1 is MNHEY, CDR2 SVGAGI, per germline. Trimming cost V 5 bases and J 0 bases, with 11 bases left between them. This CDR3 is 14 amino acids long. CDR3 sequence reads: CASSPGHFSYEQYF. Written as DNA, the CDR3 is TGTGCCAGCAGTCCGGGACACTTCTCCTACGAGCAGTACTTC.